The 23 T cell receptor beta chains reported below all come from one sample, sequenced in a study of blood T cell repertoires in COVID-19. The assay was immunoSEQ multiplex PCR, and TCRdb's table has in-frame clones only and misses some. Among about 390,000 clones listed, approximately 87% were seen once. Sequencing used PBMCs or T cells enriched from blood (not recorded which). The receptor source for this set is a woman aged 50 to 60 who had recovered from COVID-19.

J is TRBJ2-1 and V is TRBV2, with TRBD2 matching over 13 bases. V lost 5 bases and J lost 9; bases outside the gene matches: 7. Germline-derived CDR1 and CDR2 are SNHLY and FYNNEI. The CDR3 is 15 amino acids. CDR3 sequence: CASSLTSGGVGEQFF. The CDR3 bases are TGTGCCAGCAGTCTAACTAGCGGGGGGGTCGGTGAGCAGTTCTTC.

The chain employs TRBV2 and TRBJ1-2, with 9 bases matching TRBD1. The CDR3 is 17 amino acids. Germline V lookup: CDR1 SNHLY, CDR2 FYNNEI. The junction had 19 bases not matched to a gene; V was cut back by 6 bases and J by 8 bases. CDR3 sequence (DNA): TGTGCCAGCAGGGAGTTCGTGGGACAGGGCTCCCCAGGGGGCTACACCTTC. This encodes CASREFVGQGSPGGYTF.

The CDR3 nucleotides are TGTGCCAGCAGCCCTCACAACAGGGGGAACGAGCAGTACTTC. It codes for CASSPHNRGNEQYF. The chain couples TRBV3-1 (or the pseudogene TRBV3-2) to TRBJ2-7; 8 bases line up with TRBD1. Trimming at V came to 4 bases and at J to 5 bases, leaving 7 bases not matched to a gene. Germline V gene data show CDR1 as LGHDT and CDR2 as YNNKEL (reference sequence). The CDR3 length is 14 residues.

CDR3 in amino acids: CASSVGGGGETQYF. CDR3 DNA sequence: TGTGCCAGCAGCGTAGGGGGGGGCGGAGAGACCCAGTACTTC. The genes are TRBV9 and TRBJ2-5; possible D gene TRBD2, 7 bases. CDR3 length: 14 amino acids. V was trimmed by 0 bases and J by 4 bases, leaving 10 bases between them. The germline V gene encodes CDR1 SGDLS and CDR2 YYNGEE.

The gene calls are TRBV18 and TRBJ1-4; D call uncertain. This CDR3 contains 13 residues. Germline CDR1 is KGHSH and CDR2 is LQKENI. V lost 5 bases to trimming and J lost 4 bases, with 8 bases between them. The CDR3 DNA is TGTGCCAGCTCAGGCCAGCGTAATGAAAAACTGTTTTTT. As protein: CASSGQRNEKLFF.

The chain employs TRBV12-3 or TRBV12-4 and TRBJ1-6, with 7 bases aligning to TRBD1. CDR3 size: 13 residues. V dropped 6 bases and J dropped 10; count of bases not matched to a gene: 6. For the CDR3, the DNA is TGTGCCAGCAGCCAACAGGGGAGCTCACCCCTCCACTTT. Protein product: CASSQQGSSPLHF.

The rearrangement joins TRBV7-9 to TRBJ1-6; unclear D gene. CDR3 size: 12 residues. Looked up from germline, CDR1 is SEHNR and CDR2 is FQNEAQ (reference sequence). The ends were cut back, 5 bases at V and 11 bases at J, with 10 bases in the middle. CDR3 in amino acids: CASSLGGTPLHF. CDR3 DNA sequence: TGTGCCAGCAGCCTGGGAGGGACACCCCTCCACTTT.

V is TRBV5-6 and J is TRBJ2-4, with D possibly matching TRBD1 (6 bases). Per the germline V gene, CDR1 is SGHDT and CDR2 is YYEEEE. The CDR3 has 15 amino acids. V gave up 3 bases and J gave up 0 bases, with 10 bases separating them. The CDR3 region is CASSYLDRAKNIQYF. The CDR3 DNA reads as TGTGCCAGCAGCTATTTGGACAGAGCCAAAAACATTCAGTACTTC.

The chain is built from TRBV2 and TRBJ2-3; 13 bases line up with TRBD2. J lost 7 bases, V lost 5 bases, and 6 bases had no gene match. Germline V gene sequence: CDR1 SNHLY, CDR2 FYNNEI. The CDR3 spans 15 residues. DNA for the CDR3: TGTGCCAGCAGTCGGACTAGCGGGGGCGTGAATACGCAGTATTTT. Amino acids: CASSRTSGGVNTQYF.

The genes are TRBV19 and TRBJ2-1, with TRBD2 matching over 9 bases. The CDR3 has 17 amino acids. The J segment lost 5 bases and the V segment lost 4 bases, leaving 12 bases of the junction unmatched. The germline CDR1 and CDR2 sequences are LNHDA and SQIVND (reference sequence). CDR3 DNA: TGTGCCAGTAGTACCATCTCTAATAGCGGGGGTAACAATGAGCAGTTCTTC. This translates into CASSTISNSGGNNEQFF.

Only one count was recorded for this clone. V is TRBV5-5 and J is TRBJ1-5; no definite D call. V was cut by 0 bases and J by 2 bases, with 6 bases left in between. Germline V gene sequence: CDR1 SGHKS, CDR2 YYEKEE (reference sequence). CDR3 length equals 14 residues. This chain's CDR3 is CASSLDNGNQPQHF. The CDR3 coding sequence is TGTGCCAGCAGCTTGGACAACGGCAATCAGCCCCAGCATTTT. Supplemented by reference TRBV5-5 and TRBJ1-5, the full variable domain reads DAGVTQSPTHLIKTRGQQVTLRCSPISGHKSVSWYQQVLGQGPQFIFQYYEKEERGRGNFPDRFSARQFPNYSSELNVNALLLGDSALYLCASSLDNGNQPQHFGDGTRLSIL.

This chain connects TRBV2 to TRBJ1-2, with unresolved D. This CDR3 contains 13 residues. V gave up 4 bases and J gave up 1 base, with 7 bases separating them. CDR1 is SNHLY, CDR2 FYNNEI, per germline. Written as DNA, the CDR3 is TGTGCCAGCAGTGCTGAGGGTAACTATGGCTACACCTTC. Protein sequence: CASSAEGNYGYTF. The whole variable domain, remainder taken from reference TRBV2 and TRBJ1-2, is EPEVTQTPSHQVTQMGQEVILRCVPISNHLYFYWYRQILGQKVEFLVSFYNNEISEKSEIFDDQFSVERPDGSNFTLKIRSTKLEDSAMYFCASSAEGNYGYTFGSGTRLTVV.

The rearrangement joins TRBV30 to TRBJ1-4; 7 nucleotides line up with TRBD1. The ends lost 0 bases at V and 8 bases at J; junction bases unmatched: 6. This CDR3 region has 14 residues. The germline V gene encodes CDR1 GTSNPN and CDR2 SVGIG (reference sequence). DNA of the CDR3: TGTGCCTGGAGTGTAGACAGGGTGGGGGAAAAACTGTTTTTT. Translating it yields CAWSVDRVGEKLFF.

Written as DNA, the CDR3 is TGTGCCAGCAGCACCAGCGGGGGGGGTGCAGATACGCAGTATTTT. It codes for CASSTSGGGADTQYF. V gene TRBV9 combines with J gene TRBJ2-3; 10 nucleotides line up with TRBD2. The junction had 6 bases not matched to a gene; V was cut back by 4 bases and J by 4 bases. Germline values: CDR1 SGDLS, CDR2 YYNGEE. CDR3 length: 15 amino acids.

This CDR3 is CASSLAGGPTMSYTF. CDR3 DNA sequence: TGTGCCAGCAGTTTAGCAGGGGGCCCTACTATGAGCTACACCTTC. The V call is TRBV27, the J call TRBJ1-2, with 8 bases identical to TRBD1. J gave up 9 bases and V 2 bases, and 11 bases lay outside the gene matches. CDR3 length: 15 amino acids. Germline V gives CDR1 MNHEY, CDR2 SMNVEV (reference sequence).

The genes are TRBV5-1 and TRBJ2-5, with 8 bases lining up with TRBD1. The CDR3 totals 12 residues. Trimming cost V 7 bases and J 2 bases; bases outside gene matches: 1. Germline loops: CDR1 SGHRS, CDR2 YFSETQ. This CDR3 reads CASRTGQETQYF. The CDR3 bases are TGCGCCAGCCGGACAGGGCAAGAGACCCAGTACTTC.

In DNA form, the CDR3 reads TGTGCCAGCACGGTCGGTGTAGCCAAAAACATTCAGTACTTC. It is translated as CASTVGVAKNIQYF. The rearrangement links TRBV28 to TRBJ2-4; no reliable D call. Trimming stripped 7 bases from V and 0 bases from J, with 10 bases between. CDR3 length: 14 residues. The germline V gene has CDR1 MDHEN and CDR2 SYDVKM.

V gene TRBV6-5 combines with J gene TRBJ1-1, with 9 nucleotides matching TRBD1. The CDR3 runs to 13 residues. V lost 6 bases and J lost 5; bases outside the gene matches: 4. Looked up from germline, CDR1 is MNHEY and CDR2 is SVGAGI. CDR3 DNA sequence: TGTGCCAGCAGCCCGGACAGGGGAACTGAAGCTTTCTTT. This translates into CASSPDRGTEAFF.

The rearrangement links TRBV28 to TRBJ1-5; D unclear. The CDR3 sequence is 9 residues long. V was pared by 6 bases and J by 14 bases, with 8 bases between. Looked up from germline, CDR1 is MDHEN and CDR2 is SYDVKM. In nucleotides, the CDR3 is TGTGCCAGCAGCCCGTTTAAGCATTTT. Protein product: CASSPFKHF.

This chain uses TRBV11-2 with TRBJ2-1, with D perhaps matching TRBD1 (6 bases). There are 16 residues in the CDR3. Germline V gene sequence: CDR1 SGHAT, CDR2 FQNNGV. Trimming pared 2 bases from V and 0 bases from J, leaving 11 bases between. This chain's CDR3 is CASSLKRDTSYNEQFF. The CDR3 DNA reads TGTGCCAGCAGCTTAAAGAGGGACACCTCCTACAATGAGCAGTTCTTC.

CDR3 sequence: CASSPTGWSSGNTIYF. The CDR3, as DNA: TGTGCCAGCAGCCCCACTGGCTGGAGCTCTGGAAACACCATATATTTT. The chain carries TRBV9 and TRBJ1-3; D is unclear. Germline loops: CDR1 SGDLS, CDR2 YYNGEE. This CDR3 is built from 16 residues. Trimming removed 4 bases from V and 0 bases from J, with 14 bases in between.

This CDR3 reads CASSLDLYEQYF. CDR3 sequence (DNA): TGTGCCAGCAGCTTAGACTTATACGAGCAGTACTTC. The gene calls are TRBV7-9 and TRBJ2-7; D not certain. The CDR3 has 12 amino acids. Germline V CDR1 and CDR2: SEHNR, FQNEAQ (reference sequence). Trimming took 1 base from V and 4 from J, leaving 5 bases between them. Full variable domain (rest looked up from reference TRBV7-9 and TRBJ2-7): DTGVSQNPRHKITKRGQNVTFRCDPISEHNRLYWYRQTLGQGPEFLTYFQNEAQLEKSRLLSDRFSAERPKGSFSTLEIQRTEQGDSAMYLCASSLDLYEQYFGPGTRLTVT.

The chain employs TRBV24-1 and TRBJ1-2; 7 bases align to TRBD1. The V gene end was trimmed by 3 bases and the J gene end by 8 bases; junction bases not matched to a gene: 2. Germline values: CDR1 KGHDR, CDR2 SFDVKD. The CDR3 length is 12 residues. The CDR3 reads CATSDEGAGYTF. CDR3 in DNA: TGTGCCACCAGTGATGAGGGGGCGGGCTACACCTTC.